A single sample gave rise to the 32 T cell receptor beta chains below, sequenced in a study of blood T cell repertoires in COVID-19. Assay: immunoSEQ multiplex PCR; the TCRdb copy retains only in-frame clones and omits some. The sample contains about 170,000 clones, roughly 88% of which appear only once. The sequenced sample consisted of PBMCs or T cells enriched from blood (not recorded which). These receptor sequences come from a man in his forties or fifties who had recovered from COVID-19.

V and J are TRBV28 and TRBJ1-3, with TRBD1 identical over 10 bases. The J segment lost 4 bases and the V segment lost 3 bases, leaving 6 bases of the junction unmatched. Per germline, CDR1 MDHEN and CDR2 SYDVKM. This CDR3 is built from 16 residues. The DNA of the CDR3 is TGTGCCAGCAGTTTCGGGGACAGGGGTGCCGGAAACACCATATATTTT. The encoded protein is CASSFGDRGAGNTIYF.

J is TRBJ1-2 and V is TRBV6-5, with 9 positions matching TRBD1. CDR3 length: 15 residues. Trimming at V came to 7 bases and at J to 3 bases, leaving 9 bases not matched to a gene. Germline loops: CDR1 MNHEY, CDR2 SVGAGI. The CDR3, as DNA: TGTGCCAGCACTAGAACAGGGGGCGGGGACTATGGCTACACCTTC. Protein: CASTRTGGGDYGYTF.

CDR3 amino acids: CATRPGQGSGELFF. The CDR3 nucleotides are TGCGCCACCAGACCGGGACAGGGATCCGGGGAGCTGTTTTTT. The rearrangement links TRBV10-1 to TRBJ2-2, with 9 bases lining up with TRBD1. The CDR3 consists of 14 residues. Germline CDR1 is WNHNN and CDR2 is SYGVQD (reference sequence). With 10 bases clipped from V and 6 bases from J, the junction kept 9 bases outside the gene matches.

The gene calls are TRBV30 and TRBJ1-5; TRBD1 might be the D (6 bases). Deletions cut 2 bases from V and 10 bases from J, with 12 bases between. The germline V gene encodes CDR1 GTSNPN and CDR2 SVGIG (reference sequence). The CDR3 extends over 12 amino acids. CDR3 residues: CAWSFIQGPQHF. Written as DNA, the CDR3 is TGTGCCTGGAGTTTTATACAGGGCCCCCAGCATTTT.

J is TRBJ2-5 and V is TRBV18; 7 bases align to TRBD1. Germline CDR1 and CDR2: KGHSH and LQKENI. The CDR3 runs 17 residues. V shed 4 bases, J shed 2 bases, and the junction held 13 bases outside the gene matches. CDR3 nucleotides: TGTGCCAGCTCACGGAGCCGACAGGGATCGGGGCAAGAGACCCAGTACTTC. It translates to CASSRSRQGSGQETQYF.

The rearrangement links TRBV5-6 to TRBJ1-6; D might be TRBD1 (5 bases). The CDR3 spans 14 residues. Per the germline V gene, CDR1 is SGHDT and CDR2 is YYEEEE. Trimming left V 5 bases short and J 9 bases short, with 15 bases between. The CDR3 loop reads CASSLTGGASPLHF. In DNA form, the CDR3 reads TGTGCCAGCAGTCTTACGGGGGGTGCTTCACCCCTCCACTTT.

This clone was seen once. The chain joins TRBV27 to TRBJ2-4; 10 bases fit TRBD1. Germline V gives CDR1 MNHEY, CDR2 SMNVEV (reference sequence). This CDR3 contains 15 residues. With V trimmed by 5 bases and J by 7 bases, 8 bases remained unmatched. This CDR3 reads CASSKQTGGANIQYF. In DNA form, the CDR3 reads TGTGCCAGCAGTAAACAGACAGGGGGCGCGAACATTCAGTACTTC.

The chain carries TRBV6-5 and TRBJ1-2; TRBD1 agrees at 7 bases. With V trimmed by 7 bases and J by 5 bases, 13 bases remained unmatched. Germline V lookup: CDR1 MNHEY, CDR2 SVGAGI. The CDR3 consists of 15 residues. The CDR3 protein is CASILRRQGGYGYTF. The CDR3 DNA sequence: TGTGCCAGCATTTTACGGAGACAGGGAGGTTATGGCTACACCTTC.

The genes are TRBV6-5 and TRBJ1-6, with D unclear. Germline V CDR1 and CDR2: MNHEY, SVGAGI. Trimming left V 6 bases short and J 4 bases short, with 13 bases between. The CDR3 is 15 residues long. For the CDR3, the DNA is TGTGCCAGCAGGGGAGGCCATGGATATAATTCACCCCTCCACTTT. It is translated as CASRGGHGYNSPLHF.

The chain has TRBV5-6 and TRBJ2-2; 8 bases fit TRBD2. The CDR3 contains 17 residues. CDR1 and CDR2 from the germline V gene are SGHDT and YYEEEE. V lost 4 bases and J lost 0; bases outside the gene matches: 8. This chain's CDR3 is CASSALLRGANTGELFF. The DNA for the CDR3 is TGTGCCAGCAGCGCCCTCTTGCGGGGGGCGAACACCGGGGAGCTGTTTTTT.

This rearrangement joins TRBV6-5 to TRBJ2-3, with 11 bases matching TRBD2. The junction had 2 bases not matched to a gene; V was cut back by 6 bases and J by 0 bases. Germline values: CDR1 MNHEY, CDR2 SVGAGI. CDR3 length equals 15 residues. The CDR3 sequence: CASSRLAGSTDTQYF. DNA for the CDR3: TGTGCCAGCAGCAGACTAGCGGGGAGCACAGATACGCAGTATTTT.

V usage is TRBV23-1 and J usage is TRBJ1-5; TRBD1 might be the D (6 bases). TRBV23-1 is an ORF for which the function is uncertain. This CDR3 contains 17 residues. The V and J ends lost 4 bases and 4 bases respectively, with 20 bases between them. The CDR3 nucleotides read TGCGCCAGCAGTCGGGGGCCAGGGCTCGGCGGGAATCAGCCCCAGCATTTT. The encoded protein is CASSRGPGLGGNQPQHF.

J is TRBJ2-7 and V is TRBV6-6, with D possibly being TRBD1 (6 bases). Germline V gene sequence: CDR1 MNHNY, CDR2 SVGAGI (reference sequence). The V end was cut by 6 bases, the J end by 2 bases, with 14 bases between. The CDR3 is 14 residues long. CDR3 protein: CASSLTTGPYEQYF. The DNA for the CDR3 is TGTGCCAGCAGCTTAACGACAGGACCCTACGAGCAGTACTTC.

This chain joins TRBV18 and TRBJ2-6; 7 nucleotides match TRBD1. CDR3 length equals 16 residues. V lost 6 bases and J lost 0; bases outside the gene matches: 5. Per the germline V gene, CDR1 is KGHSH and CDR2 is LQKENI. Here the CDR3 DNA reads TGTGCCAGCTCTCGGGACAGCCACTCTGGGGCCAACGTCCTGACTTTC. Its protein product is CASSRDSHSGANVLTF.

The V call is TRBV2, the J call TRBJ1-2; D is ambiguous. Germline V gene data show CDR1 as SNHLY and CDR2 as FYNNEI. The CDR3 runs to 13 residues. Trimming removed 1 base at V and 5 bases at J, with 8 bases between. In DNA, the CDR3 is TGTGCCAGCAGTGAAGACAGTTCTTATGGCTACACCTTC. Translation gives CASSEDSSYGYTF.

V is TRBV5-1 and J is TRBJ1-1; 8 positions agree with TRBD1. V shed 3 bases, J shed 2 bases, and the junction held 3 bases outside the gene matches. The germline CDR1 and CDR2 sequences are SGHRS and YFSETQ. The CDR3 contains 14 residues. CDR3 loop: CASSSTGANTEAFF. DNA of the CDR3: TGCGCCAGCAGCTCGACAGGGGCTAACACTGAAGCTTTCTTT. The variable domain in full, with the rest retrieved from reference TRBV5-1 and TRBJ1-1, is KAGVTQTPRYLIKTRGQQVTLSCSPISGHRSVSWYQQTPGQGLQFLFEYFSETQRNKGNFPGRFSGRQFSNSRSEMNVSTLELGDSALYLCASSSTGANTEAFFGQGTRLTVV.

This chain connects TRBV5-5 to TRBJ1-2, with 7 nucleotides matching TRBD1. V was clipped by 4 bases and J by 4 bases; unmatched bases: 10. Germline V gene data show CDR1 as SGHKS and CDR2 as YYEKEE (reference sequence). CDR3 length: 15 residues. The CDR3 spells CASSPGQEMGYGYTF. CDR3 DNA sequence: TGTGCCAGCAGCCCTGGACAGGAGATGGGCTATGGCTACACCTTC.

The V and J genes are TRBV30 and TRBJ1-1, with a weak D call TRBD1 (6 bases). CDR3 length: 16 residues. V lost 3 bases and J lost 1, with 18 bases in between. Germline CDR1 reads GTSNPN; CDR2 reads SVGIG (reference sequence). For the CDR3, the DNA is TGTGCCTGGAGGACCTTAGGGGGTTTCGCGAACACTGAAGCTTTCTTT. Protein: CAWRTLGGFANTEAFF.

J is TRBJ2-7 and V is TRBV3-1 (or the pseudogene TRBV3-2), with 11 bases matching TRBD2. CDR1 and CDR2 from the germline V gene are LGHDT and YNNKEL (reference sequence). CDR3 length: 19 residues. The V and J ends lost 2 bases and 0 bases, in that order; junction bases with no gene match: 12. This CDR3 reads CASSQSTSGGLKSSYEQYF. The DNA for the CDR3 is TGTGCCAGCAGCCAAAGTACTAGCGGGGGCCTAAAAAGCTCCTACGAGCAGTACTTC.

This clone was observed a few times. This chain links TRBV6-6 with TRBJ1-5; D call uncertain. Germline assignment: CDR1 MNHNY and CDR2 SVGAGI (reference sequence). CDR3 length: 12 residues. Trimming shortened V by 6 bases and J by 5 bases, and 8 bases separated the two germline ends. Written as DNA, the CDR3 is TGTGCCAGCAGCCTCCTCGATCAGCCCCAGCATTTT. Protein: CASSLLDQPQHF.

This clone was seen more than once but under ten times. The chain is built from TRBV13 and TRBJ1-1; 9 bases are shared with TRBD1. CDR1 is PRHDT and CDR2 is FYEKMQ in the germline V gene (reference sequence). This CDR3 contains 16 residues. V lost 8 bases and J lost 3; bases outside the gene matches: 13. CDR3 residues: CASQKNTGGRDTEAFF. CDR3 coding DNA: TGTGCCAGCCAAAAAAACACAGGGGGCAGGGACACTGAAGCTTTCTTT.

V and J are TRBV11-2 and TRBJ1-6, with 7 nucleotides matching TRBD1. Unmatched junction bases numbered 7, after V lost 5 bases and J lost 6 bases. The CDR3 contains 15 residues. Looked up from germline, CDR1 is SGHAT and CDR2 is FQNNGV. This CDR3 reads CASSLTWDSNSPLHF. The DNA for the CDR3 is TGTGCCAGCAGCCTAACCTGGGACAGTAATTCACCCCTCCACTTT.

This sequence joins TRBV5-1 and TRBJ1-3, with TRBD1 as a possible D gene (5 bases). Trimming removed 4 bases at V and 1 base at J, with 15 bases between. This CDR3 has 16 amino acids. Germline V CDR1 and CDR2: SGHRS, YFSETQ. CDR3 residues: CASSTQGFRSGNTIYF. For the CDR3, the DNA is TGCGCCAGCAGCACGCAGGGTTTCAGATCTGGAAACACCATATATTTT. The variable domain in full, with the rest retrieved from reference TRBV5-1 and TRBJ1-3, is KAGVTQTPRYLIKTRGQQVTLSCSPISGHRSVSWYQQTPGQGLQFLFEYFSETQRNKGNFPGRFSGRQFSNSRSEMNVSTLELGDSALYLCASSTQGFRSGNTIYFGEGSWLTVV.

This chain uses TRBV10-2 with TRBJ1-4; 9 bases line up with TRBD1. The CDR3 is made up of 15 amino acids. Looked up from germline, CDR1 is WSHSY and CDR2 is SAAADI. Trimming cost V 6 bases and J 3 bases; bases outside gene matches: 5. This CDR3 is CASRDTGGSNEKLFF. DNA for the CDR3: TGCGCCAGCAGGGACACAGGGGGCTCTAATGAAAAACTGTTTTTT.

The V call is TRBV4-2, the J call TRBJ1-4; unclear D gene. Looked up from germline, CDR1 is LGHNA and CDR2 is YNFKEQ. This CDR3 spans 12 amino acids. Trimming cost V 4 bases and J 7 bases, with 7 bases left between them. CDR3 coding DNA: TGTGCCAGCAGCCTCTCGGGTGAAAAACTGTTTTTT. This codes for CASSLSGEKLFF.

The chain employs TRBV18 and TRBJ1-2; 10 bases are shared with TRBD1. The CDR3 length is 15 residues. Looked up from germline, CDR1 is KGHSH and CDR2 is LQKENI. The V and J ends lost 3 bases and 4 bases, in that order; junction bases with no gene match: 5. CDR3 bases: TGTGCCAGCTCACCCGGGACAGGGGCGGGCTATGGCTACACCTTC. Its protein is CASSPGTGAGYGYTF.

The chain uses TRBV20-1 and TRBJ1-1; no firm D call. The V gene's germline CDR1 is DFQATT and CDR2 SNEGSKA (reference sequence). Deletions cut 2 bases from V and 7 bases from J, with 8 bases between. This CDR3 is built from 11 residues. CDR3 protein: CSARRRGEAFF. The CDR3 nucleotides read TGCAGTGCTAGACGGCGGGGTGAAGCTTTCTTT.

This clone was seen a single time. This chain connects TRBV6-2 or TRBV6-3 to TRBJ1-5; TRBD1 might be the D (5 bases). Germline V CDR1 and CDR2: MNHEY, SVGEGT. This CDR3 has 14 residues. V gave up 0 bases and J gave up 3 bases, with 6 bases separating them. CDR3 nucleotides: TGTGCCAGCAGTTACTCCAGGGCCAATCAGCCCCAGCATTTT. This gives the protein CASSYSRANQPQHF.

The CDR3 sequence is CAWSVGGARVDEQYF. As DNA, the CDR3 is TGTGCCTGGAGTGTGGGGGGGGCGCGGGTGGACGAGCAGTACTTC. V usage is TRBV30 and J usage is TRBJ2-7; tentatively, D is TRBD2 (7 bases). CDR1 is GTSNPN and CDR2 is SVGIG in the germline V gene (reference sequence). Between the trimmed V and J ends, which lost 0 bases and 5 bases, there was a span of 17 bases. The CDR3 extends over 15 amino acids. Together with reference TRBV30 and TRBJ2-7, the CDR3 gives the full variable domain: SQTIHQWPATLVQPVGSPLSLECTVEGTSNPNLYWYRQAAGRGLQLLFYSVGIGQISSEVPQNLSASRPQDRQFILSSKKLLLSDSGFYLCAWSVGGARVDEQYFGPGTRLTVT.

A note on this clone: Germline is not matched at one junction end, which may reflect a read error. The V call is TRBV7-9, the J call TRBJ2-5; possible D gene TRBD1, 5 bases. The CDR3 runs 14 residues. CDR1 is SEHNR and CDR2 is FQNEAQ in the germline V gene (reference sequence). The CDR3 DNA reads TGTGCCAGCAGCTTACGTGTTTTGGACACCTCCCTCGACTTC. Translation gives CASSLRVLDTSLDF. The complete variable domain, with remaining parts taken from reference TRBV7-9 and TRBJ2-5, reads DTGVSQNPRHKITKRGQNVTFRCDPISEHNRLYWYRQTLGQGPEFLTYFQNEAQLEKSRLLSDRFSAERPKGSFSTLEIQRTEQGDSAMYLCASSLRVLDTSLDFGPGTRLLVL.

The J gene is TRBJ1-2, the V gene TRBV27; TRBD1 matches at 7 bases. Germline lookup yields CDR1 MNHEY and CDR2 SMNVEV (reference sequence). This CDR3 contains 15 residues. J lost 6 bases, V lost 7 bases, and 14 bases had no gene match. In nucleotides, the CDR3 is TGTGCCAGCACCGATCAACGACAGGGAATAAATGGCTACACCTTC. Translated, it gives CASTDQRQGINGYTF.

The rearrangement uses TRBV9 and TRBJ2-7; 9 bases agree with TRBD1. Germline-derived CDR1 and CDR2 are SGDLS and YYNGEE. The CDR3 sequence is 17 residues long. Trimming removed 2 bases from V and 3 bases from J; junction bases left unmatched: 12. Here the CDR3 reads CASSVSGTGRGDYEQYF. The CDR3 coding sequence is TGTGCCAGCAGCGTTTCCGGGACAGGGAGAGGGGACTACGAGCAGTACTTC.